This entry describes one T cell receptor beta chain. Its antigen is unidentified. The data derive from a study of T cells after yellow fever vaccination. Broader study findings: High-abundance clonotypes from the bulk population could contaminate FACS-sorted repertoires. Subsequent booster samples again held most clones from primary vaccination (more than 95% CD4, about 90% CD8). Clonotypes appearing in both CD4 and CD8 compartments existed, and their share was small. On re-exposure, the response was weaker but peaked faster, at day 5 versus 15.

There are 13 residues in the CDR3. V was clipped by 11 bases and J by 5 bases, with 18 bases between them. CDR1 and CDR2 (germline): LNHDA, SQIVND (reference sequence). TCRdb reprocessed the 5' RACE reads with MiXCR, giving one entry per CDR3 protein. The table shows some 350,000 distinct CDR3 sequences, with 8.7% occurring only once. V gene TRBV19 combines with J gene TRBJ2-5, with D unresolved. The TCR originated in a man aged 18 to 30 who received the YFV17D yellow fever vaccine. Source: PBMCs, taken on the day of the first yellow fever vaccination. CDR3 coding DNA: TGTGCCTCGAAGGCCCAGCGAGGCGAGACCCAGTACTTC. It encodes CASKAQRGETQYF.